The entry below describes one T cell receptor beta chain. The antigen remains undetermined. The donors comprised healthy bone marrow donors. This sample was included in a study of cytomegalovirus exposure and HLA in healthy donors. The study ran its PCR with 60 Vbeta and 13 Jbeta primers. This table comes from immunoSEQ multiplex PCR, and its TCRdb copy is limited to in-frame clones, with some not included. The table has over 90,000 clones, approximately 82% seen once. CDR3 size: 18 residues. V was clipped by 4 bases and J by 7 bases; unmatched bases: 18. Germline lookup yields CDR1 KGHSH and CDR2 LQKENI. General study results and limits: Analyzed later, most CMV-associated TCR beta chains appeared HLA-restricted. The study dropped some indistinguishable V segments, TRBV6-2 and TRBV6-3 among them. The sole available immune exposure information was CMV serostatus.

V and J are TRBV18 and TRBJ2-7; the match to TRBD2 covers 11 bases. The sequencing sample was made of PBMCs. This TCR was sampled from a man aged 40-49 years in good health and CMV-seronegative. CDR3 protein: CASSRRDLPSGGTGEQYF. The CDR3 DNA reads TGTGCCAGCTCACGCAGGGATTTACCTAGCGGGGGGACTGGGGAGCAGTACTTC.